This T cell receptor (beta chain) was sequenced in a study of blood T cell repertoires in COVID-19. Background on the study: Acute and convalescent COVID-19 samples came from the United States, Italy and Spain. From T cells, B-cell-depleted T cells, or PBMCs came the material, which was cDNA or gDNA.

V was shortened by 4 bases and J by 4 bases, with 12 bases between the two germline ends. The germline V gene has CDR1 SGHRS and CDR2 YFSETQ. The CDR3 is 14 amino acids. The authors' processing: Scientists estimated how many nucleated cells there were by amplifying reference gene primers. Sequenced by immunoSEQ multiplex PCR; TCRdb stores in-frame clones only, minus some. D and trimming were read from the DNA, whereas the V and J calls and clone size are those reported in that table. The data hold roughly 120,000 clones, with approximately 82% observed a single time. Sequenced input: peripheral blood. This clonotype was obtained from a woman of 80 years or more with acute or convalescent COVID-19. V gene TRBV5-1 combines with J gene TRBJ2-1; TRBD1 is a possible D gene (7 bases). CDR3 loop: CASSRGTAYNEQFF. The DNA of the CDR3 is TGCGCCAGCAGCCGCGGGACAGCTTACAATGAGCAGTTCTTC. Using reference TRBV5-1 and TRBJ2-1 for the parts outside the CDR3, the full variable domain is KAGVTQTPRYLIKTRGQQVTLSCSPISGHRSVSWYQQTPGQGLQFLFEYFSETQRNKGNFPGRFSGRQFSNSRSEMNVSTLELGDSALYLCASSRGTAYNEQFFGPGTRLTVL.